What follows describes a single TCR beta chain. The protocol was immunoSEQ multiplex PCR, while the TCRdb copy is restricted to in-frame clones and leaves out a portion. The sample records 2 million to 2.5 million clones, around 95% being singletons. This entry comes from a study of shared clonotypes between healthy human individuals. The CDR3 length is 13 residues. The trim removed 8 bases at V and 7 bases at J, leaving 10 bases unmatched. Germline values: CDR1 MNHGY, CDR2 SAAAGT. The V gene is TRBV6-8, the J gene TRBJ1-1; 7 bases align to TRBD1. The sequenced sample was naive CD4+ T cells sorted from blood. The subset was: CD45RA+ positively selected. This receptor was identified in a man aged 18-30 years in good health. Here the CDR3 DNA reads TGTGCCAGCGGAGTAGGGGGCGCGGGTGAAGCTTTCTTT. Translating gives CASGVGGAGEAFF.